This entry features one T cell receptor beta chain sequence. What it recognizes is unknown. V was shortened by 9 bases and J by 5 bases, with 13 bases between the two germline ends. Germline V gene sequence: CDR1 SNHLY, CDR2 FYNNEI. The CDR3 contains 12 residues. Primers: 60 Vbeta forward and 13 Jbeta reverse. Profiling relied on immunoSEQ multiplex PCR, and the TCRdb table lists in-frame clones only, not all of them. The repertoire consists of about 57,000 clones, with around 81% occurring once and the leading ten covering roughly 5.6%. This specimen comes from a study of cytomegalovirus exposure and HLA in healthy donors. Study summary: Membership in the Caucasian-associated ancestry cluster was found for around 81% of approximately 380 genotyped donors.

General study results and limits: A later analysis showed that HLA-associated TCR beta chains had undergone more clonal expansion than equally common others. TCR beta sequences reportedly predicted the HLA-A and HLA-B alleles of most subjects accurately. In a later analysis, TCR association rates varied by HLA locus: DRB1 most, HLA-C fewest.

This TCR came from a male donor in good health and CMV-seronegative. What was sequenced was PBMCs. The chain uses TRBV2 and TRBJ1-1; the D is unclear. Written as DNA, the CDR3 is TGTGCCAGTAAGTGGGGAGGGACTGAAGCTTTCTTT. Its translation is CASKWGGTEAFF.